The 12 T cell receptor beta chains listed next were all sequenced from one sample in a study of cytomegalovirus exposure and HLA in healthy donors (dated by TCRdb to the late 2010s). Library creation used the immunoSEQ multiplex PCR assay. The multiplex PCR relied on a mix of 60 forward primers for TCR Vbeta segments and 13 reverse primers for TCR Jbeta segments. Sourced from immuneACCESS, this table was stored by TCRdb with only in-frame sequences that have V and J called. A share of the clones is absent; for the studies checked, an unresolved V gene accounts for under half, and the remainder has no known explanation. This sample has 100,000 or so clones in its table, and more than 9.5% of those were observed once. In total, the top ten clones hold about a sixth of the sample. Input material: PBMCs. These TCRs come from a man aged 40-49 years in good health and CMV-seropositive.

This clone was detected only a few times. The rearrangement links TRBV25-1 to TRBJ2-7, with 8 bases matching TRBD2. The CDR3 consists of 16 residues. From germline, CDR1 is MGHDK and CDR2 SYGVNS. V gave up 5 bases and J gave up 3 bases; unmatched junction bases: 12. CDR3 bases: TGTGCCAGCAGTACGACGATAGCGGGACGAGTCTACGAGCAGTACTTC. This encodes CASSTTIAGRVYEQYF.

This clone was seen a few times. The chain recombines TRBV4-3 with TRBJ1-1, with D possibly matching TRBD1 (6 bases). Trimming took off 1 base at V and 1 base at J, with 13 bases between the two ends. The CDR3 totals 16 residues. Germline-derived CDR1 and CDR2 are LGHNA and YSLEER. The CDR3 sequence is CASSQAGGGGNTEAFF. CDR3 nucleotide sequence: TGCGCCAGCAGCCAAGCCGGGGGGGGCGGGAACACTGAAGCTTTCTTT.

This clone was picked up a small number of times. The chain couples TRBV28 to TRBJ1-2; TRBD1 matches 7 bases. V lost 10 bases to trimming and J lost 6 bases; unmatched junction nucleotides: 17. The CDR3 has 15 residues. In germline, CDR1 is MDHEN, CDR2 SYDVKM. The CDR3 region has the DNA TGTGCCACCACCCCCCTGGACAGGTCCTTCGATGGCTACACCTTC. It translates to CATTPLDRSFDGYTF.

This clone came up a few times. The chain recombines TRBV27 with TRBJ2-1; TRBD2 agrees at 15 bases. The CDR3 totals 21 residues. V lost 6 bases to trimming and J lost 0 bases; unmatched junction nucleotides: 15. CDR1 and CDR2 from the germline V gene are MNHEY and SMNVEV (reference sequence). Written as DNA, the CDR3 is TGTGCCAGCAGCACTGGGAGGGGAGGGACTAGCGGGAGGTCCTCCTACAATGAGCAGTTCTTC. Translating it yields CASSTGRGGTSGRSSYNEQFF.

This clone has just a few counts. J is TRBJ2-1 and V is TRBV5-1; 10 nucleotides align to TRBD2. CDR3 length equals 14 residues. The germline V gene encodes CDR1 SGHRS and CDR2 YFSETQ. V dropped 1 base and J dropped 5; count of bases not matched to a gene: 0. Here the CDR3 reads CASSLTSGNNEQFF. In DNA form, the CDR3 reads TGCGCCAGCAGCTTGACTAGCGGGAACAATGAGCAGTTCTTC.

V gene TRBV7-2 combines with J gene TRBJ2-7; D perhaps matches TRBD2 (5 bases). Trimming took off 1 base at V and 9 bases at J, with 13 bases between the two ends. This CDR3 contains 13 residues. Germline loops: CDR1 SGHTA, CDR2 FQGNSA. CDR3 amino acids: CASSLVAGDPQYF. The CDR3, as DNA: TGTGCCAGCAGCTTAGTGGCCGGGGATCCGCAGTACTTC.

This clone was counted only a few times. The V and J genes are TRBV6-5 and TRBJ1-1, with D possibly matching TRBD1 (5 bases). Looked up from germline, CDR1 is MNHEY and CDR2 is SVGAGI. The CDR3 has 16 amino acids. With 2 bases removed from V and 4 bases from J, the gap between germline ends came to 17 bases. CDR3 region: CASSYAQAGLGTEAFF. CDR3 in DNA: TGTGCCAGCAGTTACGCCCAGGCAGGGTTAGGCACTGAAGCTTTCTTT.

This clone was seen a few times. This sequence joins TRBV5-1 and TRBJ2-7; 10 bases align to TRBD1. Per germline, CDR1 SGHRS and CDR2 YFSETQ. Trimming took 4 bases from V and 4 from J; bases not matched to a gene: 8. The CDR3 runs to 15 residues. The CDR3 coding sequence is TGCGCCAGCAGCCTTACGGGGACAGGGGCTTACGAGCAGTACTTC. Amino acids: CASSLTGTGAYEQYF.

This clone was detected a few times. The chain is built from TRBV5-1 and TRBJ2-5; D gene unclear. The germline CDR1 and CDR2 sequences are SGHRS and YFSETQ. Trimming cost V 0 bases and J 0 bases, with 6 bases left between them. CDR3 length: 14 residues. The chain's CDR3 is CASSLGQNQETQYF. For the CDR3, the DNA is TGCGCCAGCAGCTTGGGGCAGAACCAAGAGACCCAGTACTTC.

This clone was observed a handful of times. CDR3 region: CASSMSQGIYNEQFF. The CDR3 DNA reads as TGTGCCAGTAGTATGTCACAGGGGATATACAATGAGCAGTTCTTC. This chain connects TRBV19 to TRBJ2-1; 7 bases match TRBD1. V lost 3 bases to trimming and J lost 4 bases; unmatched junction nucleotides: 6. Per the germline V gene, CDR1 is LNHDA and CDR2 is SQIVND (reference sequence). The CDR3 is made up of 15 amino acids.

In its sample, this clone was seen a few times. The CDR3 DNA follows: TGTGCCAGCAGCACAATAATCTACGAGCAGTACTTC. It yields the protein CASSTIIYEQYF. The chain has TRBV6-6 and TRBJ2-7; D gene ambiguous. The V end lost 6 bases, the J end lost 3 bases, and 9 bases lay between the germline ends. CDR1 MNHNY and CDR2 SVGAGI come from the germline V gene (reference sequence). The CDR3 loop spans 12 amino acids.

The rearrangement joins TRBV5-1 to TRBJ2-5, with D possibly being TRBD2 (7 bases). CDR1 and CDR2 from the germline V gene are SGHRS and YFSETQ. V was shortened by 7 bases and J by 4 bases, with 26 bases between the two germline ends. The CDR3 is made up of 17 amino acids. The CDR3, as DNA: TGCGCCAGCGCTAGGGGCGGGAGAGCTCGAGGGGGAGAGACCCAGTACTTC. It translates to CASARGGRARGGETQYF.